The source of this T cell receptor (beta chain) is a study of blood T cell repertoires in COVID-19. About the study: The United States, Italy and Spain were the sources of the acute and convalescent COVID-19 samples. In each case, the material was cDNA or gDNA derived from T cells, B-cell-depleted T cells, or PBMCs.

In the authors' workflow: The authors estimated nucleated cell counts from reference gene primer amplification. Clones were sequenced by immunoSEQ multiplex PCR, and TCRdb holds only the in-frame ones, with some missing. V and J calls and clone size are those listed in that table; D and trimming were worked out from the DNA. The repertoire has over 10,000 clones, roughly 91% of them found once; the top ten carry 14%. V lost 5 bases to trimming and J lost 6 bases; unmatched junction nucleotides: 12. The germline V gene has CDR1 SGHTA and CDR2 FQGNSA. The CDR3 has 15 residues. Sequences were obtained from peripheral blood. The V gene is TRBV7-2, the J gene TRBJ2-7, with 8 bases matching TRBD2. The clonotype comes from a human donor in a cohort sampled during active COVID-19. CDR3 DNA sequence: TGTGCCAGCAGCCAAGCCCGGATAGCGGGATTCGAGCAGTACTTC. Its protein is CASSQARIAGFEQYF.